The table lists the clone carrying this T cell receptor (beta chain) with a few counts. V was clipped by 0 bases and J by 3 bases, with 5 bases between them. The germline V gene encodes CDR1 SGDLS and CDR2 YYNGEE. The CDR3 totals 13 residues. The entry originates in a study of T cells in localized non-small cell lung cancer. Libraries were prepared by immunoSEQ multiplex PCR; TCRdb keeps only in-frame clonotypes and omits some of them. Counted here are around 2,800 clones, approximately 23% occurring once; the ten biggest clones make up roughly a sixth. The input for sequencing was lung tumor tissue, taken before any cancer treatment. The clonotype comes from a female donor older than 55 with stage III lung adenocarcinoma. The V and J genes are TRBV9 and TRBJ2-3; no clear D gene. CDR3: CASSVVGTDTQYF. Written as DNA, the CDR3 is TGTGCCAGCAGCGTAGTAGGGACAGATACGCAGTATTTT. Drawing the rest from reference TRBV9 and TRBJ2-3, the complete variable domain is DSGVTQTPKHLITATGQRVTLRCSPRSGDLSVYWYQQSLDQGLQFLIQYYNGEERAKGNILERFSAQQFPDLHSELNLSSLELGDSALYFCASSVVGTDTQYFGPGTRLTVL.